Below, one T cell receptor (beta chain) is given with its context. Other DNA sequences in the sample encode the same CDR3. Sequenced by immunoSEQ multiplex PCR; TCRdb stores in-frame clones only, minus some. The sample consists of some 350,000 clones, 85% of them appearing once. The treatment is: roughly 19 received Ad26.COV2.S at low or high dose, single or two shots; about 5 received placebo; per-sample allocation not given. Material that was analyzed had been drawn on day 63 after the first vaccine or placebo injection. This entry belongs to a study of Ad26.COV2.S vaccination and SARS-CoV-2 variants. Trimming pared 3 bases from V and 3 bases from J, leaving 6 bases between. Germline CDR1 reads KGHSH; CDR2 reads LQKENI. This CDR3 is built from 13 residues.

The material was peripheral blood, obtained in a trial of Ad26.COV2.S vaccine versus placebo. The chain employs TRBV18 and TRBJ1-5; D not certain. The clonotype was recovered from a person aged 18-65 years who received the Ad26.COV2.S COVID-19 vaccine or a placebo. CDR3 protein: CASSPGNNQPQHF. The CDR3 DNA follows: TGTGCCAGCTCACCTGGGAACAATCAGCCCCAGCATTTT.